Presented here are 5 T cell receptor beta chains from one specimen sequenced in a study of blood T cell repertoires in COVID-19. Generated by immunoSEQ multiplex PCR, the TCRdb table keeps only in-frame clones and is missing some. Here the sample spans roughly 90,000 clones, approximately 80% being singletons. The sequenced sample was peripheral blood. The receptors were gathered from a man over 45 with acute or convalescent COVID-19.

This chain connects TRBV7-2 to TRBJ1-1, with TRBD1 matching 10 bases. The V gene's germline CDR1 is SGHTA and CDR2 FQGNSA. V was clipped by 2 bases and J by 4 bases; unmatched bases: 7. The CDR3 length is 16 residues. Here the CDR3 reads CASSLSWTGGSTEAFF. In nucleotides, the CDR3 is TGTGCCAGCAGCTTATCATGGACAGGGGGATCCACTGAAGCTTTCTTT.

J is TRBJ2-1 and V is TRBV19, with TRBD2 matching over 8 bases. Germline V gene data show CDR1 as LNHDA and CDR2 as SQIVND (reference sequence). The trim removed 10 bases at V and 7 bases at J, leaving 9 bases unmatched. The CDR3 is 13 amino acids. The CDR3 DNA sequence: TGTGCCACCCGGCCGGGAGGGTGGAATGAGCAGTTCTTC. This translates into CATRPGGWNEQFF.

This chain links TRBV7-2 with TRBJ2-5; 11 bases align to TRBD2. Per the germline V gene, CDR1 is SGHTA and CDR2 is FQGNSA. Losses at the gene ends were 5 bases for V and 2 bases for J; bases not matched to a gene: 7. This CDR3 is 16 amino acids long. CDR3 DNA sequence: TGTGCCAGCAGCCCAATAGCGGGGGGGATACAAGAGACCCAGTACTTC. Its translation: CASSPIAGGIQETQYF.

This clone turned up a few times. The V gene is TRBV19, the J gene TRBJ2-1; D might be TRBD2 (5 bases). Germline loops: CDR1 LNHDA, CDR2 SQIVND (reference sequence). V lost 5 bases and J lost 0, with 11 bases in between. The CDR3 consists of 15 residues. CDR3 amino acids: CASSLPGYSYNEQFF. Written as DNA, the CDR3 is TGTGCCAGTAGTCTACCGGGATACTCCTACAATGAGCAGTTCTTC.

The gene calls are TRBV4-3 and TRBJ2-6; D ambiguous. The CDR3 covers 16 residues. V was trimmed by 3 bases and J by 4 bases, leaving 13 bases between them. The germline V gene encodes CDR1 LGHNA and CDR2 YSLEER. Here the CDR3 reads CASSQKAASGANVLTF. In nucleotides, the CDR3 is TGCGCCAGCAGCCAGAAGGCGGCCTCCGGGGCCAACGTCCTGACTTTC.